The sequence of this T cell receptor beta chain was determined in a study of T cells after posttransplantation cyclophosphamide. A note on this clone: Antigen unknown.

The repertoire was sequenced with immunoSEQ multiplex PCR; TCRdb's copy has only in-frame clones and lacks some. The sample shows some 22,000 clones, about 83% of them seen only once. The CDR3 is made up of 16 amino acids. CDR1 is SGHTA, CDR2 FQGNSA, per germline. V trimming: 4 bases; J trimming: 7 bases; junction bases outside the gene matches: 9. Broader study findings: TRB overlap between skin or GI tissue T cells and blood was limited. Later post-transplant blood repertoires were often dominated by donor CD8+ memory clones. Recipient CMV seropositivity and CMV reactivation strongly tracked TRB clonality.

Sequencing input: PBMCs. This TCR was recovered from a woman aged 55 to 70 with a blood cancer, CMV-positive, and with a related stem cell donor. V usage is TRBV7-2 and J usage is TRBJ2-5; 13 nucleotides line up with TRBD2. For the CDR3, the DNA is TGTGCCAGCAGCTACACCGGGACTAGCGGGGAGATGACCCAGTACTTC. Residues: CASSYTGTSGEMTQYF.